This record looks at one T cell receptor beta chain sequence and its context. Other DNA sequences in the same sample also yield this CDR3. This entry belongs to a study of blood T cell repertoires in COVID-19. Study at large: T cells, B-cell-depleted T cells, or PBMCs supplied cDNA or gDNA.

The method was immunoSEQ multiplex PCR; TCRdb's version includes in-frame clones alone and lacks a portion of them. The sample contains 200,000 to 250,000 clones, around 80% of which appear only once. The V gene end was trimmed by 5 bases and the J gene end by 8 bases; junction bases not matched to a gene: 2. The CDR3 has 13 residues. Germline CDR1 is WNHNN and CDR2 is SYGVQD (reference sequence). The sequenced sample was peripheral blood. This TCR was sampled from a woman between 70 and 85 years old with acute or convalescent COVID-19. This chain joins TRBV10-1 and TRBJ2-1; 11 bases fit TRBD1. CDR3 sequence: CASSSGQGDEQFF. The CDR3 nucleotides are TGCGCCAGCAGTTCGGGACAGGGGGATGAGCAGTTCTTC.